A single sample is the source of the 14 T cell receptor beta chains below, sequenced in a study of blood T cell repertoires in COVID-19. The table came from immunoSEQ multiplex PCR; TCRdb's copy has only in-frame clones and leaves some out. The table records more than 80,000 clones, around nine tenths of them present only once. The sequencing sample was made of peripheral blood. The receptor source for this set is a woman aged 55-69 years with COVID-19, enrolled during active disease.

The CDR3 nucleotides are TGTGCCAGCAGCGTAGAAGGGAGGGACACTGAAGCTTTCTTT. Amino acids: CASSVEGRDTEAFF. This chain links TRBV9 with TRBJ1-1; D is unclear. Germline values: CDR1 SGDLS, CDR2 YYNGEE. With 0 bases removed from V and 3 bases from J, the gap between germline ends came to 9 bases. The CDR3 runs 14 residues.

The chain recombines TRBV21-1 with TRBJ1-1; TRBD1 reflects the table's D call only, with no check against the DNA. TRBV21-1 is an annotated pseudogene. This CDR3 comprises 15 residues. The CDR3 nucleotides read TGTGCCAGCAGCATACCGCCCAGGGGCGGGACTGAAGCTTTCTTT. Encoded protein: CASSIPPRGGTEAFF.

The rearrangement uses TRBV7-2 and TRBJ1-3; D gene ambiguous. The CDR3 runs to 14 residues. Trimming left V 3 bases short and J 0 bases short, with 6 bases between. CDR1 and CDR2 (germline): SGHTA, FQGNSA. CDR3 in amino acids: CASSFAGSGNTIYF. The DNA of the CDR3 is TGTGCCAGCAGCTTTGCGGGCTCTGGAAACACCATATATTTT.

This chain joins TRBV19 and TRBJ1-6, with 7 bases lining up with TRBD1. Trimming removed 6 bases from V and 7 bases from J; junction bases left unmatched: 12. Germline V gene data show CDR1 as LNHDA and CDR2 as SQIVND (reference sequence). The CDR3 loop spans 16 amino acids. The CDR3 protein is CASRNTGVGPNSPLHF. CDR3 nucleotide sequence: TGTGCCAGTAGAAATACAGGGGTAGGGCCCAATTCACCCCTCCACTTT.

The CDR3, as DNA: TGTGCCAGCAGTCTGTACAAAGAGACCCAGTACTTC. Amino acid sequence: CASSLYKETQYF. The chain has TRBV28 and TRBJ2-5; D is uncertain. The length of the CDR3 is 12 residues. V was clipped by 5 bases and J by 3 bases, with 7 bases between them. Looked up from germline, CDR1 is MDHEN and CDR2 is SYDVKM.

This chain uses TRBV15 with TRBJ1-6; D gene unclear. The germline V gene has CDR1 LNHNV and CDR2 YYDKDF (reference sequence). The ends were cut back, 3 bases at V and 9 bases at J, with 6 bases in the middle. CDR3 size: 12 residues. CDR3: CATSREVSPLHF. The CDR3 DNA follows: TGTGCCACCAGCAGGGAGGTTTCACCCCTCCACTTT.

The chain uses TRBV18 and TRBJ1-4; 7 positions match TRBD1. With V trimmed by 6 bases and J by 8 bases, 15 bases remained unmatched. Per the germline V gene, CDR1 is KGHSH and CDR2 is LQKENI. The CDR3 is made up of 16 amino acids. The CDR3 sequence: CASSPAPAGGGEKLFF. The CDR3 DNA reads as TGTGCCAGCTCCCCGGCCCCGGCAGGGGGAGGAGAAAAACTGTTTTTT.

CDR3 sequence reads: CASSYSGTGSTEQYF. In nucleotides, the CDR3 is TGTGCCAGCAGTTACAGCGGGACAGGGTCTACCGAGCAGTACTTC. This rearrangement joins TRBV6-2 or TRBV6-3 to TRBJ2-7; 9 bases are shared with TRBD1. With V trimmed by 2 bases and J by 6 bases, 8 bases remained unmatched. The germline V gene has CDR1 MNHEY and CDR2 SVGEGT. The CDR3 runs to 15 residues.

The chain joins TRBV10-3 to TRBJ2-5; 7 bases fit TRBD2. CDR3 length: 14 amino acids. The J segment lost 3 bases and the V segment lost 5 bases, leaving 6 bases of the junction unmatched. Germline loops: CDR1 ENHRY, CDR2 SYGVKD. For the CDR3, the DNA is TGTGCCATCAGTCCCCCCGGGAGGAAAGAGACCCAGTACTTC. Protein sequence: CAISPPGRKETQYF.

This rearrangement joins TRBV29-1 to TRBJ2-1; 14 bases agree with TRBD2. Germline V gives CDR1 SQVTM, CDR2 ANQGSEA. Losses at the gene ends were 1 base for V and 5 bases for J; bases not matched to a gene: 4. This CDR3 region has 16 residues. The CDR3 here is CSVEATSGGVDNEQFF. In DNA, the CDR3 is TGCAGCGTTGAAGCGACTAGCGGGGGGGTCGACAATGAGCAGTTCTTC.

The gene calls are TRBV6-2 or TRBV6-3 and TRBJ2-3; 7 positions match TRBD1. Germline loops: CDR1 MNHEY, CDR2 SVGEGT. V was pared by 2 bases and J by 0 bases, with 8 bases of the junction left unmatched. This CDR3 has 17 residues. CDR3 amino acids: CASSYGSGQPSTDTQYF. The CDR3 DNA reads as TGTGCCAGCAGTTACGGTTCGGGACAGCCTAGCACAGATACGCAGTATTTT.

This chain joins TRBV19 and TRBJ1-5, with D possibly matching TRBD1 (5 bases). This CDR3 spans 13 amino acids. The V end was cut by 5 bases, the J end by 6 bases, with 11 bases between. Per the germline V gene, CDR1 is LNHDA and CDR2 is SQIVND (reference sequence). DNA of the CDR3: TGTGCCAGTAGTCCGGGACTGTTTCAGCCCCAGCATTTT. This translates into CASSPGLFQPQHF. Full variable domain (outside the CDR3, taken from reference TRBV19 and TRBJ1-5): DGGITQSPKYLFRKEGQNVTLSCEQNLNHDAMYWYRQDPGQGLRLIYYSQIVNDFQKGDIAEGYSVSREKKESFPLTVTSAQKNPTAFYLCASSPGLFQPQHFGDGTRLSIL.

V gene TRBV19 combines with J gene TRBJ1-6; D might be TRBD1 (5 bases). The ends were cut back, 3 bases at V and 8 bases at J, with 14 bases in the middle. The CDR3 runs to 15 residues. Germline values: CDR1 LNHDA, CDR2 SQIVND (reference sequence). The CDR3 sequence: CASSIWQGRDSPLHF. The CDR3 region has the DNA TGTGCCAGTAGTATTTGGCAGGGCAGGGATTCACCCCTCCACTTT.

The table lists this clone with a count of one. The gene calls are TRBV6-2 or TRBV6-3 and TRBJ1-2; no clear D. Trimming removed 6 bases at V and 1 base at J, with 6 bases between. The CDR3 consists of 12 residues. The V gene's germline CDR1 is MNHEY and CDR2 SVGEGT. The CDR3 is CASSGSNYGYTF. CDR3 coding DNA: TGTGCCAGCAGCGGGAGTAACTATGGCTACACCTTC.